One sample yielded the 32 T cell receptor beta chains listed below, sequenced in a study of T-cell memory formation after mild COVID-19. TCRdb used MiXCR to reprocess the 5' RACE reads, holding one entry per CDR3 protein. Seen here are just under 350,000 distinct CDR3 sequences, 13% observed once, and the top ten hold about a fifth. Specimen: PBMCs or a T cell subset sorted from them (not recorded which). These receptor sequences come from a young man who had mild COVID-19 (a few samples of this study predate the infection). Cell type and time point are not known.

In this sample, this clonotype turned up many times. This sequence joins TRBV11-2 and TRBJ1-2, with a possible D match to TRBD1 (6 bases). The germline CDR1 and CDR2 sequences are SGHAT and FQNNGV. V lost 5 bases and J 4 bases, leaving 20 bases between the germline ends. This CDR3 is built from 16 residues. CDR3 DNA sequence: TGTGCCAGCAGCGCAGCAGGGGACGGCGGGATCTATGGCTACACCTTC. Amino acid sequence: CASSAAGDGGIYGYTF.

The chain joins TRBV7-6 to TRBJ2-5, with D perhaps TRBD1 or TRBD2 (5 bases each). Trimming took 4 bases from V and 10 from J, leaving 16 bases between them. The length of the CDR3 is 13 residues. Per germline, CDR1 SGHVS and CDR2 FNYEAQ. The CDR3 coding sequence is TGTGCCAGCAGCTCACGGGACGGCCATATCCAGTACTTC. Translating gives CASSSRDGHIQYF. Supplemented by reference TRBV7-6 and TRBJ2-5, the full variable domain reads GAGVSQSPRYKVTKRGQDVALRCDPISGHVSLYWYRQALGQGPEFLTYFNYEAQQDKSGLPNDRFSAERPEGSISTLTIQRTEQRDSAMYRCASSSRDGHIQYFGPGTRLLVL.

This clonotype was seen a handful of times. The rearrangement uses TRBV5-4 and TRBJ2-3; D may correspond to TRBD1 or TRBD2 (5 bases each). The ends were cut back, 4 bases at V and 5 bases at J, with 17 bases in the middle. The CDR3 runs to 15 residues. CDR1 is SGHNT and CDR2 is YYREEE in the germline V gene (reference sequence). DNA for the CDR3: TGTGCCAGCAGCCGGAATGCCAGGGACGGAGATACGCAGTATTTT. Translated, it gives CASSRNARDGDTQYF.

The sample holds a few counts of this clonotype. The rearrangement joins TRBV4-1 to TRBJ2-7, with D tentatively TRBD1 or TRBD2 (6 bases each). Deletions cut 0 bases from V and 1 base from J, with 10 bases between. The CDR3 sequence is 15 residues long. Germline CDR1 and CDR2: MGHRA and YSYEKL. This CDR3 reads CASSQEVGGSYEQYV. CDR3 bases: TGCGCCAGCAGCCAAGAGGTAGGGGGGTCCTACGAGCAGTACGTC.

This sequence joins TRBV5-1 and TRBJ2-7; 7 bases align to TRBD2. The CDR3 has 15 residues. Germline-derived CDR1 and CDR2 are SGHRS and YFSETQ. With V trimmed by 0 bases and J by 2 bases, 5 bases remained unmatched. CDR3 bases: TGCGCCAGCAGCTTGGCAGCGGGGCCAACCTACGAGCAGTACTTC. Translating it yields CASSLAAGPTYEQYF.

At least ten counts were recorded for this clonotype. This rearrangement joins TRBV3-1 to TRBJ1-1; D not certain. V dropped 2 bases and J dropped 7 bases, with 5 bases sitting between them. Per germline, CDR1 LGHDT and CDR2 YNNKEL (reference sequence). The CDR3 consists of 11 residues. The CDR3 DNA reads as TGTGCCAGCAGCCAAAGGAGTGAAGCTTTCTTT. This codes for CASSQRSEAFF.

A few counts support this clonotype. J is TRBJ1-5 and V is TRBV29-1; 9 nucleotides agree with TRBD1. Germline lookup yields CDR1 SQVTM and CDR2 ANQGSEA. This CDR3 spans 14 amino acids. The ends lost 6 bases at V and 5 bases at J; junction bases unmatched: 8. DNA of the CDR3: TGCAGCGTCTCAGGACAGGGGCGGGATCAGCCCCAGCATTTT. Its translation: CSVSGQGRDQPQHF. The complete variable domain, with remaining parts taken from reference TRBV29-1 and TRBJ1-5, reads SAVISQKPSRDICQRGTSLTIQCQVDSQVTMMFWYRQQPGQSLTLIATANQGSEATYESGFVIDKFPISRPNLTFSTLTVSNMSPEDSSIYLCSVSGQGRDQPQHFGDGTRLSIL.

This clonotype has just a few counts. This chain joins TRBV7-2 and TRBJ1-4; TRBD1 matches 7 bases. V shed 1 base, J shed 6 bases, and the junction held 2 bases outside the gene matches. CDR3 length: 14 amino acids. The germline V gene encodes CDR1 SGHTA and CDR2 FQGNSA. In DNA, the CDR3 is TGTGCCAGCAGCTTAGACGGGACAGATGAAAAACTGTTTTTT. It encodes CASSLDGTDEKLFF.

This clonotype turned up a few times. Here the CDR3 reads CASSPAGTGDYNEQFF. The CDR3 bases are TGCGCCAGCAGCCCTGCGGGGACAGGGGACTACAATGAGCAGTTCTTC. V usage is TRBV4-1 and J usage is TRBJ2-1; TRBD1 matches 10 bases. V was pared by 4 bases and J by 3 bases, with 6 bases of the junction left unmatched. The CDR3 is made up of 16 amino acids. Germline V CDR1 and CDR2: MGHRA, YSYEKL.

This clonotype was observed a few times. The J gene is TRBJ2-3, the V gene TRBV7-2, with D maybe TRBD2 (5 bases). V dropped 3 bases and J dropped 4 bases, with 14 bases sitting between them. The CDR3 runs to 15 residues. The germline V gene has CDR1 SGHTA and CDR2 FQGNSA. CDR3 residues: CASSFTRSEADTQYF. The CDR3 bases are TGTGCCAGCAGCTTCACTAGGTCCGAGGCAGATACGCAGTATTTT.

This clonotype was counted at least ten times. In nucleotides, the CDR3 is TGCGCCAGCAGCTGGGACCTCGAGCAGTTCTTC. Amino acids: CASSWDLEQFF. The gene calls are TRBV5-1 and TRBJ2-1; D possibly uses TRBD1 or TRBD2 (5 bases each). This CDR3 comprises 11 residues. Trimming left V 3 bases short and J 10 bases short, with 8 bases between. Germline V gives CDR1 SGHRS, CDR2 YFSETQ.

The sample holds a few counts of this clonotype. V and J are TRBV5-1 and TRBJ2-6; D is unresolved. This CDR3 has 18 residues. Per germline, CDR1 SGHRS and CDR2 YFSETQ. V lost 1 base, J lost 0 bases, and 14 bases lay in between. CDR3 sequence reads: CASSLTTDPVSGANVLTF. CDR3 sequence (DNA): TGCGCCAGCAGCTTGACGACCGATCCTGTCTCTGGGGCCAACGTCCTGACTTTC.

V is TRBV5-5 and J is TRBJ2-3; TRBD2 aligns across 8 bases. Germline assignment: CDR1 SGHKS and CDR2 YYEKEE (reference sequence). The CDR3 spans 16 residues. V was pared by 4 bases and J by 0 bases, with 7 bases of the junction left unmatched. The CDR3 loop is CASSPRLATSTDTQYF. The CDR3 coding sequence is TGTGCCAGCAGCCCTAGACTAGCGACAAGCACAGATACGCAGTATTTT.

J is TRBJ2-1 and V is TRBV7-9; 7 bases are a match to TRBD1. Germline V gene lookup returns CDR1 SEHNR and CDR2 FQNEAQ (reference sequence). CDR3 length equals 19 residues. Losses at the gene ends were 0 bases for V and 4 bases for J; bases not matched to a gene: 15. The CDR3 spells CASSLATQRQGFRYNEQFF. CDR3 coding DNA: TGTGCCAGCAGCTTAGCGACACAAAGACAGGGTTTTCGATACAATGAGCAGTTCTTC.

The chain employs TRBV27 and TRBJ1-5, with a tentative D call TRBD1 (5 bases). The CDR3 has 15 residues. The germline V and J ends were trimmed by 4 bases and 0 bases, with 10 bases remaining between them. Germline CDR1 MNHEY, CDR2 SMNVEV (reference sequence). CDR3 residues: CASSWGTGSNQPQHF. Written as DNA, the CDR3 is TGTGCCAGCAGTTGGGGCACCGGTAGCAATCAGCCCCAGCATTTT.

CDR3 residues: CASSFGPGATEAFF. The DNA for the CDR3 is TGCGCCAGCAGCTTTGGCCCAGGGGCCACTGAAGCTTTCTTT. The chain joins TRBV5-1 to TRBJ1-1; tentatively, D is TRBD1 (6 bases). Trimming left V 2 bases short and J 4 bases short, with 12 bases between. The CDR3 consists of 14 residues. CDR1 is SGHRS, CDR2 YFSETQ, per germline.

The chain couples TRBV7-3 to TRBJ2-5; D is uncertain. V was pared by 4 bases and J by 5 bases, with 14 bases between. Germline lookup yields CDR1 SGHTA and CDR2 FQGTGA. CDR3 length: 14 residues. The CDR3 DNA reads TGTGCCAGCAGCTCGGACCCTAACGGGGAGACCCAGTACTTC. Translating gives CASSSDPNGETQYF.

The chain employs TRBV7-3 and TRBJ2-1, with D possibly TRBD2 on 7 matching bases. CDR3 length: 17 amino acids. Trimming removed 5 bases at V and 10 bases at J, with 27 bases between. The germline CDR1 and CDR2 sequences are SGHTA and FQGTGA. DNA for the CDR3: TGTGCCAGCAGCCCTCGGGGGGCCAGGGGAGGGCATATGGAGCAGTTCTTC. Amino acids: CASSPRGARGGHMEQFF.

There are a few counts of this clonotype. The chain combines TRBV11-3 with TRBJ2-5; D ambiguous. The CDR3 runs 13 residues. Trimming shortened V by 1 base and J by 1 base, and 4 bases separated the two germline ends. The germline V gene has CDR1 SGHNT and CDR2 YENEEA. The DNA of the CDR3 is TGTGCCAGCAGCTTAGCTACCCAAGAGACCCAGTACTTC. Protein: CASSLATQETQYF.

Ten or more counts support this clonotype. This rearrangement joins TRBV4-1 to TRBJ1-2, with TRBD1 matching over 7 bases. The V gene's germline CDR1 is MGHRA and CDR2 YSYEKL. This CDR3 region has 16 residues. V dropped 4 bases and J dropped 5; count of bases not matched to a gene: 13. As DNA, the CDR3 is TGCGCCAGCAGCCCAAGCCCCCAGGGGGTTTTGTATGGCTACACCTTC. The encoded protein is CASSPSPQGVLYGYTF.

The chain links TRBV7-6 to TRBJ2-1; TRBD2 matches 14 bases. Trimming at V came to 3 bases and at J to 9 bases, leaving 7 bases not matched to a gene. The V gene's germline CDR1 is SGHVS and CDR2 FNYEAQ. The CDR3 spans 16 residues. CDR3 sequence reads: CASSFSTSGGAGEQFF. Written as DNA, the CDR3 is TGTGCCAGCAGCTTTTCGACTAGCGGGGGGGCCGGTGAGCAGTTCTTC.

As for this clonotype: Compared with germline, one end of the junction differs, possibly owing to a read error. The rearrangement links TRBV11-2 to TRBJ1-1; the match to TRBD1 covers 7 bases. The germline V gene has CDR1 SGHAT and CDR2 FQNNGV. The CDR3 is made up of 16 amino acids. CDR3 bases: TGTGCCAGCAGCTTGAGGTTCGGGACAGTGAACACTGAAGCTTTATTT. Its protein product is CASSLRFGTVNTEALF.

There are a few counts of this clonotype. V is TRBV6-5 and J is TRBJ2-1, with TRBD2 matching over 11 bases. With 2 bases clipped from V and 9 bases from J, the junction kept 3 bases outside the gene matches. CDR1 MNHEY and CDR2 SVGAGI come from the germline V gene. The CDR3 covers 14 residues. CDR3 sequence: CASSYGLAGGEQFF. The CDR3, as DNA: TGTGCCAGCAGTTACGGGCTAGCGGGGGGTGAGCAGTTCTTC.

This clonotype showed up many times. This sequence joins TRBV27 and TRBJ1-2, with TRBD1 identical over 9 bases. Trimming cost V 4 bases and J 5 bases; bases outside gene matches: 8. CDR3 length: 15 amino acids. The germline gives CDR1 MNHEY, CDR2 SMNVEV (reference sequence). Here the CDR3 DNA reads TGTGCCAGCAGTTGGGGACAGGGAGAGTTATATGGCTACACCTTC. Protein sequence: CASSWGQGELYGYTF.

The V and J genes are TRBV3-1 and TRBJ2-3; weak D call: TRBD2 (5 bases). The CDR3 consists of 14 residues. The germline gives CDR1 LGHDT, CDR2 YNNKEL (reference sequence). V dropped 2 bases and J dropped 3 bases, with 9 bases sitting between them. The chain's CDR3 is CASSQLLATDTQYF. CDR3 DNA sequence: TGTGCCAGCAGCCAATTATTAGCGACAGATACGCAGTATTTT.

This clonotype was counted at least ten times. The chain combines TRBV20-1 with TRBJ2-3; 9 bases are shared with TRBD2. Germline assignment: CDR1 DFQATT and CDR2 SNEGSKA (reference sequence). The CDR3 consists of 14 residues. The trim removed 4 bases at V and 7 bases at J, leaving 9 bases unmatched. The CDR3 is CSAISGGGGNTQYF. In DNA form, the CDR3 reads TGCAGTGCTATTAGCGGGGGAGGCGGTAATACGCAGTATTTT.

The CDR3 DNA sequence: TGCGCCAGCACCACTGGAGGGGAGGTTTATTCACCCCTCCACTTT. It encodes CASTTGGEVYSPLHF. The chain links TRBV5-1 to TRBJ1-6, with a tentative D call TRBD1 (5 bases). The CDR3 is 15 amino acids. V was shortened by 6 bases and J by 8 bases, with 18 bases between the two germline ends. Per germline, CDR1 SGHRS and CDR2 YFSETQ.

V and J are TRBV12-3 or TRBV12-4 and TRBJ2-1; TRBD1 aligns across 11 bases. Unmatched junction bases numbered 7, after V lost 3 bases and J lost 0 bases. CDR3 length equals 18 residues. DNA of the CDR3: TGTGCCAGCAGTTTGAGGACAGGGGGCCAGGGCTCCTACAATGAGCAGTTCTTC. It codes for CASSLRTGGQGSYNEQFF.

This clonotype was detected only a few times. This chain's CDR3 is CASSNSGLPNEQFF. The CDR3 DNA is TGTGCCAGCAGTAACTCCGGACTTCCCAATGAGCAGTTCTTC. V gene TRBV12-3 or TRBV12-4 combines with J gene TRBJ2-1; a possible D gene is TRBD2 (5 bases). The CDR3 length is 14 residues. Trimming removed 5 bases at V and 6 bases at J, with 14 bases between.

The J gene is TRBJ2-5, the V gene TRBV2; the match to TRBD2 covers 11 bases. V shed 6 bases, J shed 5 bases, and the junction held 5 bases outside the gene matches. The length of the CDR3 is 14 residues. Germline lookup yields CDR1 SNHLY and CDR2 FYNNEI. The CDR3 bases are TGTGCCAGCAGGATACTAGCGGGGGTTGAGACCCAGTACTTC. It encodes CASRILAGVETQYF.

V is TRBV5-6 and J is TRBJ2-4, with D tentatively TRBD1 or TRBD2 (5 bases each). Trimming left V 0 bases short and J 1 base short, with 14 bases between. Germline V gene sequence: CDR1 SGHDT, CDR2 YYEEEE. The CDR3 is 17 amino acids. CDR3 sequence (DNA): TGTGCCAGCAGCTTGGGGGGCCTCCGGGGTGCCAAAAACATTCAGTACTTC. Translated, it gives CASSLGGLRGAKNIQYF.

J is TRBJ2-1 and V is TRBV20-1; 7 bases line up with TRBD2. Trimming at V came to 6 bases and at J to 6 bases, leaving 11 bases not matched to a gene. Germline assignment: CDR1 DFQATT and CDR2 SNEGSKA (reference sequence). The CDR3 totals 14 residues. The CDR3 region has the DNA TGCAGTGCGACCCGGACTAGTCGCCGCAATGAGCAGTTCTTC. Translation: CSATRTSRRNEQFF.